What follows are 12 T cell receptor beta chains derived from one specimen sequenced in a study of response to subunit inactivated influenza vaccine. TCRdb reprocessed the RT-PCR reads via MiXCR and lists one record per CDR3 protein. This table has hundreds of thousands of distinct CDR3 sequences, 14% appearing once. Material: PBMCs from blood, obtained 14 days before vaccination. These receptors originate from a man aged 45-60 years who received an inactivated influenza vaccine.

V is TRBV5-1 and J is TRBJ2-5, with 7 bases matching TRBD1. The germline V gene encodes CDR1 SGHRS and CDR2 YFSETQ. The CDR3 is made up of 18 amino acids. Trimming removed 0 bases from V and 0 bases from J; junction bases left unmatched: 11. This CDR3 reads CASSLVPWDSGDQETQYF. The DNA for the CDR3 is TGCGCCAGCAGCTTGGTACCATGGGACAGTGGGGACCAAGAGACCCAGTACTTC.

This clonotype was observed a handful of times. The V gene is TRBV10-2, the J gene TRBJ1-1; D gene unclear. CDR1 is WSHSY and CDR2 is SAAADI in the germline V gene. CDR3 length: 11 amino acids. V gave up 8 bases and J gave up 6 bases, with 10 bases separating them. The CDR3 sequence: CASLRGPEAFF. CDR3 nucleotide sequence: TGCGCCAGCCTTCGAGGCCCTGAAGCTTTCTTT.

This clonotype showed up many times. The rearrangement uses TRBV12-3 or TRBV12-4 and TRBJ2-5; maybe TRBD1 (6 bases). This CDR3 contains 13 residues. With 6 bases removed from V and 4 bases from J, the gap between germline ends came to 12 bases. This CDR3 is CASSKQGRETQYF. The DNA for the CDR3 is TGTGCCAGCAGCAAACAGGGAAGAGAGACCCAGTACTTC.

This chain links TRBV10-1 with TRBJ2-1, with D uncertain. V lost 0 bases to trimming and J lost 8 bases, with 11 bases between them. The CDR3 totals 14 residues. Germline values: CDR1 WNHNN, CDR2 SYGVQD (reference sequence). CDR3 amino acids: CASSESKGVDEQFF. The CDR3 region has the DNA TGCGCCAGCAGTGAGTCGAAGGGCGTGGATGAGCAGTTCTTC.

This rearrangement joins TRBV6-4 to TRBJ2-1; 9 nucleotides line up with TRBD1. This CDR3 is built from 15 residues. V shed 6 bases, J shed 9 bases, and the junction held 12 bases outside the gene matches. Germline values: CDR1 MRHNA, CDR2 SNTAGT. This chain's CDR3 is CASSLHRTGVGEQFF. The CDR3 DNA reads TGTGCCAGCAGCCTCCATAGGACAGGGGTCGGTGAGCAGTTCTTC.

This chain joins TRBV20-1 and TRBJ2-3; D ambiguous. Germline V gene data show CDR1 as DFQATT and CDR2 as SNEGSKA (reference sequence). The ends were cut back, 3 bases at V and 1 base at J, with 17 bases in the middle. This CDR3 is built from 16 residues. The CDR3: CSASTTSGWGTDTQYF. The CDR3 region has the DNA TGCAGTGCTAGTACTACATCTGGGTGGGGCACAGATACGCAGTATTTT.

V is TRBV20-1 and J is TRBJ2-1; D unclear. The CDR3 totals 13 residues. Trimming removed 3 bases from V and 9 bases from J, with 15 bases in between. CDR1 is DFQATT, CDR2 SNEGSKA, per germline (reference sequence). The CDR3 is CSASQIIRAEQFF. CDR3 nucleotide sequence: TGCAGTGCTAGCCAGATTATCCGCGCTGAGCAGTTCTTC.

V gene TRBV7-9 combines with J gene TRBJ1-1; D is ambiguous. The CDR3 extends over 13 amino acids. CDR1 is SEHNR and CDR2 is FQNEAQ in the germline V gene (reference sequence). The ends were cut back, 8 bases at V and 6 bases at J, with 16 bases in the middle. The CDR3 DNA reads as TGTGCCAGCCTTAGCTCTAGGGCTTCTGAAGCTTTCTTT. Translated: CASLSSRASEAFF.

This clonotype was observed many times. The gene calls are TRBV6-2 or TRBV6-3 and TRBJ2-3, with D perhaps matching TRBD1 (7 bases). V was pared by 8 bases and J by 3 bases, with 18 bases between. CDR3 length: 15 amino acids. Germline assignment: CDR1 MNHEY and CDR2 SVGEGT. CDR3 residues: CASGEGGAGTDTQYF. Written as DNA, the CDR3 is TGTGCCAGCGGAGAAGGGGGCGCGGGGACAGATACGCAGTATTTT.

This clonotype was observed a few times. The chain carries TRBV7-2 and TRBJ2-2; perhaps TRBD2 as D (5 bases). V was trimmed by 5 bases and J by 7 bases, leaving 11 bases between them. CDR1 SGHTA and CDR2 FQGNSA come from the germline V gene. This CDR3 has 13 amino acids. CDR3 region: CASSPERDGELFF. The CDR3 bases are TGTGCCAGCAGCCCTGAGAGGGACGGGGAGCTGTTTTTT.

This clonotype showed up just a few times. This chain joins TRBV25-1 and TRBJ2-7, with TRBD1 identical over 7 bases. Trimming at V came to 2 bases and at J to 2 bases, leaving 3 bases not matched to a gene. This CDR3 region has 14 residues. Germline CDR1 and CDR2: MGHDK and SYGVNS. This CDR3 reads CASSEPGQTYEQYF. Here the CDR3 DNA reads TGTGCCAGCAGTGAACCGGGACAGACCTACGAGCAGTACTTC.

The chain links TRBV2 to TRBJ1-5; possibly TRBD1 for D (5 bases). The V gene lost 5 bases and the J gene lost 2 bases, with 13 bases spanning the gap. The germline gives CDR1 SNHLY, CDR2 FYNNEI. The length of the CDR3 is 15 residues. This CDR3 is CASSRDLGGNQPQHF. CDR3 nucleotide sequence: TGTGCCAGCAGTCGGGACTTAGGGGGCAATCAGCCCCAGCATTTT.